This T cell receptor beta chain was identified in a study of T cells in Graves' hyperthyroidism and ophthalmopathy. V dropped 3 bases and J dropped 8; count of bases not matched to a gene: 9. This CDR3 is 14 amino acids long. From germline, CDR1 is WNHNN and CDR2 SYGVQD (reference sequence). Study-level findings and limits: The authors' 13 V-J model separated ophthalmopathy from stable hyperthyroidism. In validation, the model predicted ophthalmopathy. These predictions came a median about 6 months before onset.

This clonotype has just a few counts. Its antigen remains unknown. What was amplified from RNA transcripts were TCR beta CDR3 regions. Researchers ran a first-round RT-PCR on the TCR CDR3 using the HTBI primer set. A single record per CDR3 protein comes from TCRdb applying MiXCR to the multiplex PCR reads. The sample has about 290,000 distinct CDR3 sequences, around 13% seen once. The sample was blood. The receptor's source is a middle-aged woman with Graves' hyperthyroidism. The chain has TRBV10-1 and TRBJ1-2, with 7 bases that match TRBD1. As DNA, the CDR3 is TGCGCCAGCAGTGACCGGGACAGCCTTTACGGCTACACCTTC. Its protein product is CASSDRDSLYGYTF.